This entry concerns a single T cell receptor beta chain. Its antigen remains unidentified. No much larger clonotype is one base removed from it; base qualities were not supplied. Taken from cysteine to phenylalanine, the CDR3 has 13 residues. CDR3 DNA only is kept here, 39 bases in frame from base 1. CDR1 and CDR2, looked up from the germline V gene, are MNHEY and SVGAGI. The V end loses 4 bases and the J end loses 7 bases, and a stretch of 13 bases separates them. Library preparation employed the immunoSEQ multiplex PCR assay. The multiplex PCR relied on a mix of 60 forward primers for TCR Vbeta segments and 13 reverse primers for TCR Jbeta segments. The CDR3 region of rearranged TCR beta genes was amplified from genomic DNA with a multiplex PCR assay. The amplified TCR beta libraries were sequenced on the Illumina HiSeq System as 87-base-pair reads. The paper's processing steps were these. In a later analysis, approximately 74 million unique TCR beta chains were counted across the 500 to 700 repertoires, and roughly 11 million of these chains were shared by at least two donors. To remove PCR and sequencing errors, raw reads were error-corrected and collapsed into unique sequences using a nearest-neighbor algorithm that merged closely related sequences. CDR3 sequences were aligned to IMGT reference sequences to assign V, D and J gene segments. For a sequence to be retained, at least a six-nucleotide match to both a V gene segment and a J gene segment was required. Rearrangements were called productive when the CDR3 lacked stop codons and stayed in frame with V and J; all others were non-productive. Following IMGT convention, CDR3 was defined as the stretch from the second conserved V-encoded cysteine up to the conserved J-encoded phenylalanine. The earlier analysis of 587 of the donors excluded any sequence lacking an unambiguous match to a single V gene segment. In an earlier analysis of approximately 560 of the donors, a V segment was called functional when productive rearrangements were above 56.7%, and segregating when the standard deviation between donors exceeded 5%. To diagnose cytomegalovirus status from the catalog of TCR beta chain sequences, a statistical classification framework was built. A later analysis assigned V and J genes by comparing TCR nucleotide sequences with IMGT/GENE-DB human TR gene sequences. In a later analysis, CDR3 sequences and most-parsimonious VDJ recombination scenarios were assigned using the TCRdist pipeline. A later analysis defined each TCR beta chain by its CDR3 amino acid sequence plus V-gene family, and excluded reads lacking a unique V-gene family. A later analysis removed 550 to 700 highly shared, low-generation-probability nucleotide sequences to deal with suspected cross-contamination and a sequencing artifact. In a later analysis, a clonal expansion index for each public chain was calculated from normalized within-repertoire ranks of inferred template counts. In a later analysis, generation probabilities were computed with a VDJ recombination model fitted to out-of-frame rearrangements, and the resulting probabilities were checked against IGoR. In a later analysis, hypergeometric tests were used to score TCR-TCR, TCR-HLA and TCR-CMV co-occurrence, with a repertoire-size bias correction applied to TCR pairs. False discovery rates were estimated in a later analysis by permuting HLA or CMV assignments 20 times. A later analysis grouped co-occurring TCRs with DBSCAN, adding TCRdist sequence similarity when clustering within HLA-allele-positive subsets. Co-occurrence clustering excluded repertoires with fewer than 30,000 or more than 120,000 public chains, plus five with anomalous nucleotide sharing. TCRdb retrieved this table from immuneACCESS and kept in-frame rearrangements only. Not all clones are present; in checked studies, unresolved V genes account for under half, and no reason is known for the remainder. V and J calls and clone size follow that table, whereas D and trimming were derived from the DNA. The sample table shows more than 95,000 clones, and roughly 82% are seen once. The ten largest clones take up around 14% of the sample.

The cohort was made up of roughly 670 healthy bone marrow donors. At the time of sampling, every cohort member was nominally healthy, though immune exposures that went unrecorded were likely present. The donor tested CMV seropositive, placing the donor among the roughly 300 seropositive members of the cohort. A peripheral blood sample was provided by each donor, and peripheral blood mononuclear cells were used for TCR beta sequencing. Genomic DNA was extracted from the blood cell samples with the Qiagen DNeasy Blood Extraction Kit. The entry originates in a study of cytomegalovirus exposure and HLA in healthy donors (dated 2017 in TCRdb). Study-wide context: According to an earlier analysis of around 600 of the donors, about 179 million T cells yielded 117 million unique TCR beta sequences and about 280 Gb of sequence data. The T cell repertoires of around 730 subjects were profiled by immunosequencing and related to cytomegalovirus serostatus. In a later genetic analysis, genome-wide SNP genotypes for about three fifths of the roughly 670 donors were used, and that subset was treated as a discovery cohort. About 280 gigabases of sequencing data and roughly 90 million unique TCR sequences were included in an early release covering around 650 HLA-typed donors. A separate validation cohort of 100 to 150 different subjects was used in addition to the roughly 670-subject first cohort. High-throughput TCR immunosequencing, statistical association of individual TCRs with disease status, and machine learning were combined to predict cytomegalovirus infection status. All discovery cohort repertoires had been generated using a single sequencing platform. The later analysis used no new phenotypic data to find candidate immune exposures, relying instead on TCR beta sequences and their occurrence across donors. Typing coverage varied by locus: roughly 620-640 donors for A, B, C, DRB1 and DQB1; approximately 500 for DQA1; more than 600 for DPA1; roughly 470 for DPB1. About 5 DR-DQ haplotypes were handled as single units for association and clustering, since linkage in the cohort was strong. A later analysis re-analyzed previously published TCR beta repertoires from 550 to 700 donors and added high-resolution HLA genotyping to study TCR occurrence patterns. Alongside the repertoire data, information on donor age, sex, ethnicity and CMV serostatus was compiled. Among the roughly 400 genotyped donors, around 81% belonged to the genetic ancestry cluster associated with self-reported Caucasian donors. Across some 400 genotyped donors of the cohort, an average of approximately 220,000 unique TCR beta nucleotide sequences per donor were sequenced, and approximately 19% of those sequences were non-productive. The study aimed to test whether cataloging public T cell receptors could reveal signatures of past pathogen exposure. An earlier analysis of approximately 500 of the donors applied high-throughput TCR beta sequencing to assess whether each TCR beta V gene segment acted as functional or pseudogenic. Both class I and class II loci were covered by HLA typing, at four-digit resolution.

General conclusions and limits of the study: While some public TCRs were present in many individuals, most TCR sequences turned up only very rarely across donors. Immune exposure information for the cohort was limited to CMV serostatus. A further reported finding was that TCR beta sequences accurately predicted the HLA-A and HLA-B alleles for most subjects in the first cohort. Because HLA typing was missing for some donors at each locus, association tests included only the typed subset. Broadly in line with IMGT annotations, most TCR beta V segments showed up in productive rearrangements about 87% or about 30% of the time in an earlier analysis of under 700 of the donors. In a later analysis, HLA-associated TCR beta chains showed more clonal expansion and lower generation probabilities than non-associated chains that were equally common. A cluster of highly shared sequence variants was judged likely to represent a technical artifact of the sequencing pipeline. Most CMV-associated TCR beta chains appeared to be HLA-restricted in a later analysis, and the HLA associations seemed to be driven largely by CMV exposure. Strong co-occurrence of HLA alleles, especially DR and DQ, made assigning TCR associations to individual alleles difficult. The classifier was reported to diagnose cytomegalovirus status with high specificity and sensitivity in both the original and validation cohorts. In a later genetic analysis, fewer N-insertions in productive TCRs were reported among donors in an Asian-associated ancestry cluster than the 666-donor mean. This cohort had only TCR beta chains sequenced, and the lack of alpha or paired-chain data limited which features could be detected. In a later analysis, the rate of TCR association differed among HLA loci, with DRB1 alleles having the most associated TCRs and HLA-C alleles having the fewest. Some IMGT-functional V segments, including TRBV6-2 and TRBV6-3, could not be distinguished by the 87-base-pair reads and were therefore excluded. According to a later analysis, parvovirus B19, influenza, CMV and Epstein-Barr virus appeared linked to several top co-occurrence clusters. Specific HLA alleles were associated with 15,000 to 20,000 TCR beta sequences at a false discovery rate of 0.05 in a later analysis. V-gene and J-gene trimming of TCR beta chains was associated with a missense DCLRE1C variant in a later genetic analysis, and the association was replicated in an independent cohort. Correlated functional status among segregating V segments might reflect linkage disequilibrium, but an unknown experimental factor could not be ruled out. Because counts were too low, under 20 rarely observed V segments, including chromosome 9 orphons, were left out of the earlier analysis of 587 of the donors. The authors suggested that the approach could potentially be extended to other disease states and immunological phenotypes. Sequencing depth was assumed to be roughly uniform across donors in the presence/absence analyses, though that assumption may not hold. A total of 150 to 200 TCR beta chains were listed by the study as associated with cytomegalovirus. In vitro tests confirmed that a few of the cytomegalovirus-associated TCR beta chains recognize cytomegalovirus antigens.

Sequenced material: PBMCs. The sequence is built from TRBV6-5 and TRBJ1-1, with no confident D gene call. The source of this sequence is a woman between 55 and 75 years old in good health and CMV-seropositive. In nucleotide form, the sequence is TGTGCCAGCAGTTCCCAGTTCGGGGTTGAAGCTTTCTTT. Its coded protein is CASSSQFGVEAFF.